This T cell receptor beta chain was found in a study of blood T cells in healthy people across ages. A sample-barcoded 5' primer and a J-beta primer mix were used in a second PCR of roughly 6 to 11 cycles. The template-switch adaptor was a 5' adaptor with 12 random nucleotides. It tagged each cDNA molecule. TCRdb itself ran the 5' RACE reads through MiXCR, one entry per CDR3 protein. Among 700,000 to 950,000 distinct CDR3 sequences listed, about 62% were seen once. Healthy individuals of Caucasian origin from Russia, aged roughly 6 to 100, served as donors. The CDR3 consists of 17 residues. Germline values: CDR1 MDHEN, CDR2 SYDVKM. Trimming took 6 bases from V and 4 from J; bases not matched to a gene: 11.

The rearrangement links TRBV28 to TRBJ2-6; 8 bases are a match to TRBD1. The TCR originated in a man younger than 45 in good health. Source material: blood. The CDR3 is CASRQPAGGYGANVLTF. CDR3 nucleotides: TGTGCCAGCAGACAACCAGCAGGGGGCTACGGGGCCAACGTCCTGACTTTC.